This T cell receptor beta chain appears in the sequencing data of a study of T cells after yellow fever vaccination. TCRdb reanalysed the 5' RACE reads using MiXCR and keeps one entry per CDR3 protein. The sample includes some 260,000 distinct CDR3 sequences, around 4.9% seen only once; the top ten take around 3.3%. CDR1 and CDR2 (germline): SGHAT, FQNNGV. CDR3 length equals 17 residues. V was pared by 4 bases and J by 0 bases, with 8 bases of the junction left unmatched. This specimen was CD4+ T cells sorted from PBMCs, taken on the day of the yellow fever booster vaccination. The TCR sequence derives from a man aged 18 to 29 who received the YFV17D yellow fever vaccine. The J gene is TRBJ1-3, the V gene TRBV11-2; 8 positions match TRBD1. The CDR3 coding sequence is TGTGCCAGCAGCTCAAACAGGGGGTCCAACTCTGGAAACACCATATATTTT. This codes for CASSSNRGSNSGNTIYF. Variable domain in full (rest from reference TRBV11-2 and TRBJ1-3): EAGVAQSPRYKIIEKRQSVAFWCNPISGHATLYWYQQILGQGPKLLIQFQNNGVVDDSQLPKDRFSAERLKGVDSTLKIQPAKLEDSAVYLCASSSNRGSNSGNTIYFGEGSWLTVV.